One and the same sample provided the 13 T cell receptor beta chains below, sequenced in a study of long-term antiretroviral therapy in people with HIV. Researchers report immunoSEQ v3.0 was run at survey level. Sequencing used immunoSEQ multiplex PCR; TCRdb keeps in-frame clones, though not all of them. The sample yields 25,000 to 35,000 clones, just over 90% seen once. Source: unsorted PBMCs, taken 3.1 years after starting antiretroviral therapy. These receptors all come from a man aged 18-30 years with HIV.

The rearrangement uses TRBV7-8 and TRBJ2-2; TRBD1 or TRBD2 may be the D gene (7 bases each). Germline loops: CDR1 SGHVS, CDR2 FQNEAQ. Deletions cut 5 bases from V and 4 bases from J, with 14 bases between. There are 15 residues in the CDR3. CDR3 in DNA: TGTGCCAGCAGCCCCAGGGGGGGGCCCACCGGGGAGCTGTTTTTT. Translating it yields CASSPRGGPTGELFF.

There are a few counts of this clone. A read error may produce the germline difference seen at one junction end. The chain recombines TRBV5-5 with TRBJ2-2, with D uncertain. This CDR3 contains 14 residues. Germline CDR1 is SGHKS and CDR2 is YYEKEE (reference sequence). The CDR3 nucleotides read TGTGCCAGCAGCTTGGAGGCTAACACCAGGGAGCTGTTTTTT. Protein product: CASSLEANTRELFF. Together with reference TRBV5-5 and TRBJ2-2, the CDR3 gives the full variable domain: DAGVTQSPTHLIKTRGQQVTLRCSPISGHKSVSWYQQVLGQGPQFIFQYYEKEERGRGNFPDRFSARQFPNYSSELNVNALLLGDSALYLCASSLEANTRELFFGEGSRLTVL.

V and J are TRBV19 and TRBJ2-7, with 11 positions matching TRBD1. Germline V lookup: CDR1 LNHDA, CDR2 SQIVND (reference sequence). CDR3 length: 15 amino acids. V lost 4 bases and J lost 5; bases outside the gene matches: 7. CDR3 in amino acids: CASSNLGQGAHEQYF. CDR3 coding DNA: TGTGCCAGTAGTAACCTCGGACAGGGGGCCCACGAGCAGTACTTC.

The chain has TRBV27 and TRBJ2-5; D is ambiguous. The CDR3 runs 14 residues. Trimming left V 3 bases short and J 1 base short, with 9 bases between. Germline V gene data show CDR1 as MNHEY and CDR2 as SMNVEV (reference sequence). CDR3 region: CASSFLAGQETQYF. In DNA, the CDR3 is TGTGCCAGCAGTTTCCTGGCAGGCCAAGAGACCCAGTACTTC.

Here the CDR3 reads CASSQDPQPVYGYTF. The CDR3 DNA is TGCGCCAGCAGCCAAGACCCCCAGCCTGTCTATGGCTACACCTTC. J is TRBJ1-2 and V is TRBV4-3; no clear D gene. This CDR3 is built from 15 residues. Germline lookup yields CDR1 LGHNA and CDR2 YSLEER. V gave up 0 bases and J gave up 4 bases, with 12 bases separating them.

The rearrangement links TRBV15 to TRBJ1-1; D perhaps matches TRBD1 (5 bases). The CDR3 has 16 amino acids. The V gene lost 1 base and the J gene lost 0 bases, with 12 bases spanning the gap. Per germline, CDR1 LNHNV and CDR2 YYDKDF (reference sequence). CDR3 region: CATSRVYRRMNTEAFF. In DNA form, the CDR3 reads TGTGCCACCAGCAGAGTTTACAGGCGCATGAACACTGAAGCTTTCTTT.

This sequence joins TRBV13 and TRBJ2-1; tentative D call: TRBD1 (7 bases). Germline CDR1 reads PRHDT; CDR2 reads FYEKMQ (reference sequence). V was pared by 3 bases and J by 8 bases, with 17 bases between. The CDR3 is 15 residues long. The CDR3 nucleotides are TGTGCCAGCAGCTTCCTGCGGGACAGAGCATATGAGCAGTTCTTC. This codes for CASSFLRDRAYEQFF.

The V gene is TRBV7-8, the J gene TRBJ1-2; perhaps TRBD1 as D (5 bases). Germline V gene lookup returns CDR1 SGHVS and CDR2 FQNEAQ. Deletions cut 7 bases from V and 8 bases from J, with 20 bases between. The CDR3 extends over 14 amino acids. The CDR3 coding sequence is TGTGCCAGCACCCTAGGCGGCAGGGTAGGCGGCTACACCTTC. As protein: CASTLGGRVGGYTF.

Only one count was recorded for this clone. The chain combines TRBV27 with TRBJ1-2; no reliable D call. CDR1 is MNHEY, CDR2 SMNVEV, per germline (reference sequence). The CDR3 is made up of 14 amino acids. V was shortened by 6 bases and J by 6 bases, with 17 bases between the two germline ends. The CDR3 sequence: CASRAPGVMDGYTF. The CDR3 nucleotides are TGTGCCAGCAGGGCCCCCGGGGTAATGGATGGCTACACCTTC.

V gene TRBV10-1 combines with J gene TRBJ1-1; D is perhaps TRBD1 (5 bases). Between the trimmed V and J ends, which lost 6 bases and 11 bases, there was a span of 16 bases. Germline CDR1 reads WNHNN; CDR2 reads SYGVQD (reference sequence). The CDR3 consists of 12 residues. The CDR3 protein is CASRASGRVAFF. DNA of the CDR3: TGCGCCAGCAGGGCTTCAGGGCGGGTCGCTTTCTTT.

Of note for this clone: One end of the junction does not line up with germline, which may come from a read error. This sequence joins TRBV7-7 and TRBJ2-1, with a tentative D call TRBD2 (6 bases). Germline V gene sequence: CDR1 SSHAT, CDR2 FNYEAQ (reference sequence). The CDR3 covers 14 residues. In DNA form, the CDR3 reads TGTGCTAGCAGCCAAGGAGGGCCAAACAATGAGCAGTTCTTC. Protein product: CASSQGGPNNEQFF.

V is TRBV4-1 and J is TRBJ2-7; no clear D gene. The ends were cut back, 0 bases at V and 4 bases at J, with 13 bases in the middle. This CDR3 is built from 15 residues. The germline CDR1 and CDR2 sequences are MGHRA and YSYEKL. CDR3 in DNA: TGCGCCAGCAGCCAAGAGTCGACTTCTTTTTACGAGCAGTACTTC. The encoded protein is CASSQESTSFYEQYF.

The V call is TRBV4-2, the J call TRBJ1-2; 9 positions match TRBD1. The V segment lost 1 base and the J segment 5 bases; nucleotides outside the gene matches: 11. CDR1 is LGHNA, CDR2 YNFKEQ, per germline. CDR3 length: 17 amino acids. DNA for the CDR3: TGTGCCAGCAGCCAAGCTTCCCGGACAGGGGTAAGATATGGCTACACCTTC. Encoded protein: CASSQASRTGVRYGYTF.